A selection of T cell receptor beta chains follows, all from one sample in a study of cytomegalovirus exposure and HLA in healthy donors. Assay used: immunoSEQ multiplex PCR; TCRdb lists only in-frame clones, some missing. The sample data list about 200,000 clones. Input material: PBMCs. Receptor source: a young man in good health and CMV-seronegative. CDR3s leave out the opening cysteine and the closing phenylalanine or tryptophan.

j_gene | v_gene | CDR3aa
TRBJ2-3 | TRBV7-2 | ASSPGTSGGTLGTDTQY
TRBJ2-7 | TRBV30 | AVGGEREGGGYEQY
TRBJ2-1 | TRBV6-4 | ASSAGQGAGEQF
TRBJ1-2 | TRBV30 | AWSASDSSNYGYT
TRBJ2-3 | TRBV27 | ASRPSNFDTQY
TRBJ2-7 | TRBV7-2 | ASVPRGGGVSYEQY
TRBJ1-2 | TRBV23-1 | ISGNYGYT
TRBJ2-1 | TRBV2 | ASSARAASSYNEQF
TRBJ2-7 | TRBV10-3 | AIRGEGLAGGYEQY
TRBJ2-1 | TRBV29-1 | SAPRPPRGF
TRBJ1-5 | TRBV2 | ASKQGYQPQH
TRBJ2-1 | TRBV7-9 | ASSPPGTPSNEQF
TRBJ1-2 | TRBV19 | ASSTGQGLGGYT
TRBJ2-3 | TRBV9 | ASSAGLAGNTQY
TRBJ2-3 | TRBV5-1 | ASSLTGQKSHTQY
TRBJ2-5 | TRBV19 | ASRQAQGWETQY
TRBJ2-3 | TRBV2 | ASSVSQGIDTQY
TRBJ2-7 | TRBV29-1 | SVEEGSGYEQY
TRBJ2-2 | TRBV5-1 | ASSLGGRGGELF
TRBJ2-2 | TRBV11-3 | ASSLEGDSDTGELF
TRBJ2-4 | TRBV2 | ASSDFTPGTSGRNIQY
TRBJ2-1 | TRBV6-1 | ASSASTGGGPYNEQF
TRBJ1-1 | TRBV10-1 | ASSRQRNTEAF
TRBJ1-2 | TRBV6-5 | ASSQEREGYGCT
TRBJ1-2 | TRBV19 | ASSRGQEGLYGYT
TRBJ2-7 | TRBV30 | AWSGWTGASYEQY
TRBJ1-1 | TRBV19 | ASITGGHLNTEAF
TRBJ2-5 | TRBV5-1 | ASSWGGRQETQY